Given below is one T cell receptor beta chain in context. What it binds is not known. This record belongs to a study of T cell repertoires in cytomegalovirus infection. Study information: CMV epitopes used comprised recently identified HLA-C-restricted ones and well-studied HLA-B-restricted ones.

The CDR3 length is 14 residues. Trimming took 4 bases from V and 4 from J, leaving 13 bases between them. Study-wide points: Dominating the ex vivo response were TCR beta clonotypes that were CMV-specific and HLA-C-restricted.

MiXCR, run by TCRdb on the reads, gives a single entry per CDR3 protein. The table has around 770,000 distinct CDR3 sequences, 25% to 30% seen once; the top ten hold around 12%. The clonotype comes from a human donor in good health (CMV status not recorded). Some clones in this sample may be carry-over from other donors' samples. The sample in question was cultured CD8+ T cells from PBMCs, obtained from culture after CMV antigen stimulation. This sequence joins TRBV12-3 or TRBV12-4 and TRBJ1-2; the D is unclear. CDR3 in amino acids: CASSYEGRGYGYTF. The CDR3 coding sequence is TGTGCCAGCAGTTACGAGGGCAGAGGCTATGGCTACACCTTC.